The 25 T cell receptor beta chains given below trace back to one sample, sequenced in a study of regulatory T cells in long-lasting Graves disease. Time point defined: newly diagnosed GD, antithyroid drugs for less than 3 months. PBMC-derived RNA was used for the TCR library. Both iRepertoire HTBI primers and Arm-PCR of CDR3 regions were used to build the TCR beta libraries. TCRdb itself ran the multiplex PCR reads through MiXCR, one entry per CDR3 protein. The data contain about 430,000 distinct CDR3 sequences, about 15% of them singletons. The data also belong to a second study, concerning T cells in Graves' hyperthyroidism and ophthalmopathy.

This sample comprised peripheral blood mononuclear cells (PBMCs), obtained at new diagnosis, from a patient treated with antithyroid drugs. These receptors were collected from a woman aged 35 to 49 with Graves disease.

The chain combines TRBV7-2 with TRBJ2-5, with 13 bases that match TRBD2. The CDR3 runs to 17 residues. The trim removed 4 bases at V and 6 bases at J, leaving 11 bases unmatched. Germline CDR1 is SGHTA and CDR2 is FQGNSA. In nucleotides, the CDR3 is TGTGCCAGCAGCTCCCCGACTAGCGGGAGGACTTTCCAGACCCAGTACTTC. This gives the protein CASSSPTSGRTFQTQYF.

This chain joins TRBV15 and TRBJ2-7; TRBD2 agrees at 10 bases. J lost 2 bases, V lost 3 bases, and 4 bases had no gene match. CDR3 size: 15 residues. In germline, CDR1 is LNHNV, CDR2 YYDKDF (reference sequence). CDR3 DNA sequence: TGTGCCACCAGCAGCGCTAGCGGGAGTCCCTACGAGCAGTACTTC. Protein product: CATSSASGSPYEQYF.

DNA for the CDR3: TGTGCCAGCAGTTTAACAACTGAAGCTTTCTTT. Amino acids: CASSLTTEAFF. The V gene is TRBV28, the J gene TRBJ1-1; D gene unclear. Per the germline V gene, CDR1 is MDHEN and CDR2 is SYDVKM. V was cut by 2 bases and J by 5 bases, with 3 bases left in between. This CDR3 region has 11 residues.

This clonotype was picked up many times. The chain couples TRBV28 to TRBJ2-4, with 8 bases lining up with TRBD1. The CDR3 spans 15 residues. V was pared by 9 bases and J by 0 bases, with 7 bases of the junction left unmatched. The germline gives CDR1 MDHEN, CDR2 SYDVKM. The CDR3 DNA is TGTGCCAGTGTGGGACAGGCTCTAGCCAAAAACATTCAGTACTTC. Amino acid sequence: CASVGQALAKNIQYF.

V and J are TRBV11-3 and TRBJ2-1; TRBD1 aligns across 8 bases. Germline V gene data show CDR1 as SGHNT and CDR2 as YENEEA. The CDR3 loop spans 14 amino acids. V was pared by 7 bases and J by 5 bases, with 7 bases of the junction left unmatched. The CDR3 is CASKPGGYNNEQFF. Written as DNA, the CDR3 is TGTGCCAGCAAACCAGGGGGCTATAACAATGAGCAGTTCTTC. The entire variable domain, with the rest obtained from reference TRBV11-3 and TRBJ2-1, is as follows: EAGVVQSPRYKIIEKKQPVAFWCNPISGHNTLYWYLQNLGQGPELLIRYENEEAVDDSQLPKDRFSAERLKGVDSTLKIQPAELGDSAVYLCASKPGGYNNEQFFGPGTRLTVL.

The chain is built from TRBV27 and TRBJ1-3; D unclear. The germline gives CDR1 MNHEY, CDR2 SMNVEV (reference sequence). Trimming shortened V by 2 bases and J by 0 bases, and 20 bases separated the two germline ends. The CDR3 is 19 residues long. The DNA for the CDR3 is TGTGCCAGCAGTTTAAGTCTCGGCCGGGAAAGCCACTCTGGAAACACCATATATTTT. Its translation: CASSLSLGRESHSGNTIYF.

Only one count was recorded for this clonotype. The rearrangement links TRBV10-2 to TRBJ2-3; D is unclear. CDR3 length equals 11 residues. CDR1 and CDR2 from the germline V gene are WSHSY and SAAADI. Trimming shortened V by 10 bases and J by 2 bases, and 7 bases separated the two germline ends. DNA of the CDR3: TGCGCCACACCCAACACAGATACGCAGTATTTT. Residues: CATPNTDTQYF.

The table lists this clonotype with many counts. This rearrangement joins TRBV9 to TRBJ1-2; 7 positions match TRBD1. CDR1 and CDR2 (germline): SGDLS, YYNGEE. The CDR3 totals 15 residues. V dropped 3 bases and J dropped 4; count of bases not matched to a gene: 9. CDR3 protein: CASSATGSGSYGYTF. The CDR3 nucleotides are TGTGCCAGCAGCGCGACAGGGTCGGGTAGCTATGGCTACACCTTC.

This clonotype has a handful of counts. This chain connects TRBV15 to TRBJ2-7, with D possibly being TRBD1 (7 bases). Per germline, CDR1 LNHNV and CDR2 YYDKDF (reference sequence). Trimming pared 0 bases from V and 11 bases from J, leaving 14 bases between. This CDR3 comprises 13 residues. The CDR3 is CATSRDEAGGKYF. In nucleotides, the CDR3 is TGTGCCACCAGCAGAGATGAGGCAGGGGGGAAGTACTTC.

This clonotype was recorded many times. The CDR3 DNA sequence: TGTGCCAGCAGCTTACCCACAGGGGCCCAAACCAATTCACCCCTCCACTTT. It is translated as CASSLPTGAQTNSPLHF. The genes are TRBV11-3 and TRBJ1-6; 7 positions match TRBD1. The V gene end was trimmed by 2 bases and the J gene end by 7 bases; junction bases not matched to a gene: 11. Germline-derived CDR1 and CDR2 are SGHNT and YENEEA. CDR3 length: 17 residues.

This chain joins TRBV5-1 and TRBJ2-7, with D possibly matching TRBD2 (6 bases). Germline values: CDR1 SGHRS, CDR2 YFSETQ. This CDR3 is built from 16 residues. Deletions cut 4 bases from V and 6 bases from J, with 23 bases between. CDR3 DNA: TGCGCCAGCAGCCTCAATCAGGGACTCCCTGGATGCGAGCAGTACTTC. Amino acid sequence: CASSLNQGLPGCEQYF. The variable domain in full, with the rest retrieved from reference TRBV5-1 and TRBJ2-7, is KAGVTQTPRYLIKTRGQQVTLSCSPISGHRSVSWYQQTPGQGLQFLFEYFSETQRNKGNFPGRFSGRQFSNSRSEMNVSTLELGDSALYLCASSLNQGLPGCEQYFGPGTRLTVT.

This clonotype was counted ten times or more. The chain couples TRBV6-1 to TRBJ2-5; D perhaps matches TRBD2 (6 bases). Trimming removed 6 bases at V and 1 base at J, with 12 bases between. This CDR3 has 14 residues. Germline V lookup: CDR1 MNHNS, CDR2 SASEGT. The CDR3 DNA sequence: TGTGCCAGCAGGGAGTCGGGACTCCAAGAGACCCAGTACTTC. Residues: CASRESGLQETQYF.

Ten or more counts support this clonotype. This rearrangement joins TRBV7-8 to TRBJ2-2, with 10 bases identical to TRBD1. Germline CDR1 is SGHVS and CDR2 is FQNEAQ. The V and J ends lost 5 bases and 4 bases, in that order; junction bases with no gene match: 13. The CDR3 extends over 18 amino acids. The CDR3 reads CASSPRDRGSGGTGELFF. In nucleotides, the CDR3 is TGTGCCAGCAGCCCCAGGGACAGGGGAAGTGGTGGCACCGGGGAGCTGTTTTTT.

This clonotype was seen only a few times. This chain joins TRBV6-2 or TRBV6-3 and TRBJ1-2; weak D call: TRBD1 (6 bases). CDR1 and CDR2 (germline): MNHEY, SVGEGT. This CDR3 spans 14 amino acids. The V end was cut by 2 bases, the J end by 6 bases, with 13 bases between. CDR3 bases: TGTGCCAGCAGTTACACCAGGGGAAGGGATGGCTACACCTTC. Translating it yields CASSYTRGRDGYTF.

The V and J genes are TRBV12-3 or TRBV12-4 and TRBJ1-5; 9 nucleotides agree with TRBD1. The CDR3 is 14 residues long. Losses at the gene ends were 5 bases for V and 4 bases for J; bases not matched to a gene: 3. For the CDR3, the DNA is TGTGCCAGCAGTACAGGGGGCTGGAATCAGCCCCAGCATTTT. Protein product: CASSTGGWNQPQHF.

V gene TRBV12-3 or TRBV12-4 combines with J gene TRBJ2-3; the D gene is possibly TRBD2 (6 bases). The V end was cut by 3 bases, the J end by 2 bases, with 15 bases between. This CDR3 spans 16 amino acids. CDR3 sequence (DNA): TGTGCCAGCAGTTTTCAGGGAGGAGGAGACACAGATACGCAGTATTTT. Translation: CASSFQGGGDTDTQYF.

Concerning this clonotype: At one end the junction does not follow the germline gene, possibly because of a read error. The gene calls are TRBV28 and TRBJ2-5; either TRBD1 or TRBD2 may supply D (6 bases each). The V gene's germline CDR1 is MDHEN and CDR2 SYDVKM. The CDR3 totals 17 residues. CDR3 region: CAGSLGLSGGGQETQYF. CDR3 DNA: TGTGCCGGCAGTTTGGGTCTTAGCGGAGGGGGACAAGAGACCCAGTACTTC. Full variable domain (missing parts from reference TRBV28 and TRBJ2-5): DVKVTQSSRYLVKRTGEKVFLECVQDMDHENMFWYRQDPGLGLRLIYFSYDVKMKEKGDIPEGYSVSREKKERFSLILESASTNQTSMYLCAGSLGLSGGGQETQYFGPGTRLLVL.

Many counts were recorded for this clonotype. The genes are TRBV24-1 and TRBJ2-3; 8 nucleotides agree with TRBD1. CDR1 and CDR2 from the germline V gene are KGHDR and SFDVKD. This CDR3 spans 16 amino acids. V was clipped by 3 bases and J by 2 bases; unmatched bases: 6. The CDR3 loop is CATSDADRAYTDTQYF. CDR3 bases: TGTGCCACCAGTGATGCGGACAGGGCCTACACAGATACGCAGTATTTT.

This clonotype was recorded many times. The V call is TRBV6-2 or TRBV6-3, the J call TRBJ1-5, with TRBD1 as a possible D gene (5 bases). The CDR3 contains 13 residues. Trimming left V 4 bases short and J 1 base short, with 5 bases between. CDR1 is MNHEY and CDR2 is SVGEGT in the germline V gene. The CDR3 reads CASSWDSNQPQHF. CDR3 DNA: TGTGCCAGCAGTTGGGACAGCAATCAGCCCCAGCATTTT.

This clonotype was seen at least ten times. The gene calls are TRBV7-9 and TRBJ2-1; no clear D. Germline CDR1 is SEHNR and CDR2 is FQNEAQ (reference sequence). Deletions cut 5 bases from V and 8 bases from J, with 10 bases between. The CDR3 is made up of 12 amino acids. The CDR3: CASSPSGHEQFF. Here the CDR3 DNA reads TGTGCCAGCAGCCCATCGGGCCATGAGCAGTTCTTC.

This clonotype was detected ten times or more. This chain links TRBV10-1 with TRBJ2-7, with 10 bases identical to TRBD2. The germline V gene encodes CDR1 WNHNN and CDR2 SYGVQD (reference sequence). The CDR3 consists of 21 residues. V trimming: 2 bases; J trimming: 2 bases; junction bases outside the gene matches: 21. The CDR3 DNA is TGCGCCAGCAGTGAGGGTCCGGGACTAGCGACCACCTCAGAGGCACCCTACGAGCAGTACTTC. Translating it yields CASSEGPGLATTSEAPYEQYF.

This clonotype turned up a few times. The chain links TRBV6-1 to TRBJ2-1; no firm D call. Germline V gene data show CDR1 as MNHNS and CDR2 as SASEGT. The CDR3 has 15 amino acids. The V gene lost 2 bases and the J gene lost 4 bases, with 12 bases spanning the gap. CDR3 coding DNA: TGTGCCAGCAGTGAAAGGAGTTGGCCATACAATGAGCAGTTCTTC. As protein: CASSERSWPYNEQFF.

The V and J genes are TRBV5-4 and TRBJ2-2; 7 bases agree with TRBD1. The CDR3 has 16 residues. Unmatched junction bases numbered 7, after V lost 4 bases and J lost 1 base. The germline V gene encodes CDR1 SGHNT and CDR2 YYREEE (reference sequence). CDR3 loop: CASSLYRDRNTGELFF. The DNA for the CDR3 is TGTGCCAGCAGCCTCTATAGGGACAGGAACACCGGGGAGCTGTTTTTT.

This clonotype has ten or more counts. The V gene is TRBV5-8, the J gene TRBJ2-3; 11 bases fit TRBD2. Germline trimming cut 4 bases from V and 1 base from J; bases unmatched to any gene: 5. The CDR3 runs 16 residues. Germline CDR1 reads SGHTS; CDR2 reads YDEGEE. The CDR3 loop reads CASSDETSGGTDTQYF. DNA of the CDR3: TGTGCCAGCAGCGACGAGACTAGCGGGGGCACAGATACGCAGTATTTT.

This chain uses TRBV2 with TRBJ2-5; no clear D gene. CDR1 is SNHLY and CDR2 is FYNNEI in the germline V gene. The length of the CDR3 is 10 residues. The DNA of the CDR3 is TGTGCTCTACGGCGGGAGACCCAGTACTTC. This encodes CALRRETQYF. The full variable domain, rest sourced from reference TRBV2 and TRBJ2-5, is EPEVTQTPSHQVTQMGQEVILRCVPISNHLYFYWYRQILGQKVEFLVSFYNNEISEKSEIFDDQFSVERPDGSNFTLKIRSTKLEDSAMYFCALRRETQYFGPGTRLLVL.